Included here is one T cell receptor beta chain sequence, with context. The data are from a study of response to subunit inactivated influenza vaccine. TCRdb reanalysed the RT-PCR reads using MiXCR and keeps one entry per CDR3 protein. The sample records over 800,000 distinct CDR3 sequences, roughly 20% being singletons. With V trimmed by 4 bases and J by 0 bases, 15 bases remained unmatched. CDR3 size: 19 residues. Germline CDR1 is SGHAT and CDR2 is FQDESV (reference sequence). The receptor comes from a man between 45 and 60 years old who received an inactivated influenza vaccine. This sequence joins TRBV11-1 and TRBJ1-3, with 7 nucleotides matching TRBD1. The sample was PBMCs from blood, taken more than 4 days after vaccination. DNA of the CDR3: TGTGCCAGCAGCTCGAGCCGGGACAGTCTCTTCCACTCTGGAAACACCATATATTTT. Translated: CASSSSRDSLFHSGNTIYF.